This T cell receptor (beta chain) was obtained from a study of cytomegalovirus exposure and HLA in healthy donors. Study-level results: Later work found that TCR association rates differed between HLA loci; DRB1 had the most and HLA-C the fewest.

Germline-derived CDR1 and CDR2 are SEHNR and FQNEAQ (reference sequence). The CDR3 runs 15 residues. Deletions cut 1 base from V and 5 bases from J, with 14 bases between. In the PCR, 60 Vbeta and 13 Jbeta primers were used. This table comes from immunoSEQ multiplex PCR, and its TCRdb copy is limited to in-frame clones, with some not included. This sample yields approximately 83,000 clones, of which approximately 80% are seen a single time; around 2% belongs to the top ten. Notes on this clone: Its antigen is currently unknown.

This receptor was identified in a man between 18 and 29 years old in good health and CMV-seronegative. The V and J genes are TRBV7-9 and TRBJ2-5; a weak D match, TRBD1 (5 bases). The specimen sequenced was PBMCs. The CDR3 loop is CASSLGGRVGETQYF. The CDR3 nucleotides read TGTGCCAGCAGCTTAGGGGGCAGGGTTGGTGAGACCCAGTACTTC.